These 14 T cell receptor beta chains originate from one sample sequenced in a study of blood T cell repertoires in COVID-19. Sequencing was performed with immunoSEQ multiplex PCR; in TCRdb, only in-frame clones are kept and a portion is missing. The sample lists fewer than 350,000 clones; approximately 90% were seen once. Sequenced: peripheral blood. These receptors were obtained from a woman between 55 and 75 years old with COVID-19, enrolled during active disease.

The V call is TRBV6-5, the J call TRBJ1-2; 8 bases line up with TRBD1. The V gene's germline CDR1 is MNHEY and CDR2 SVGAGI. The V and J ends lost 8 bases and 3 bases, in that order; junction bases with no gene match: 11. The CDR3 sequence is 15 residues long. The CDR3 DNA sequence: TGTGCCAGCTTCAGGGACAGGCTAGGGGACTATGGCTACACCTTC. Its protein is CASFRDRLGDYGYTF.

The V call is TRBV18, the J call TRBJ1-5; D remains ambiguous. Germline V CDR1 and CDR2: KGHSH, LQKENI. The CDR3 has 15 amino acids. Trimming shortened V by 0 bases and J by 5 bases, and 11 bases separated the two germline ends. The CDR3 region has the DNA TGTGCCAGCTCACCACCGAGAGGTGGTGATCAGCCCCAGCATTTT. It encodes CASSPPRGGDQPQHF.

The gene calls are TRBV3-1 (or the pseudogene TRBV3-2) and TRBJ1-2; 10 bases agree with TRBD1. V dropped 4 bases and J dropped 3; count of bases not matched to a gene: 5. This CDR3 is built from 15 residues. The germline gives CDR1 LGHDT, CDR2 YNNKEL (reference sequence). The CDR3 DNA reads as TGTGCCAGCAGCCCGTTAGGACAGGGGGACTATGGCTACACCTTC. As protein: CASSPLGQGDYGYTF.

V gene TRBV5-6 combines with J gene TRBJ1-2; a possible D gene is TRBD1 (5 bases). This CDR3 is built from 16 residues. Trimming shortened V by 2 bases and J by 1 base, and 15 bases separated the two germline ends. Germline V CDR1 and CDR2: SGHDT, YYEEEE. The CDR3 protein is CASSLRSGVLNYGYTF. The CDR3 DNA sequence: TGTGCCAGCAGCTTACGTTCGGGGGTCCTTAACTATGGCTACACCTTC. The full variable domain, rest sourced from reference TRBV5-6 and TRBJ1-2, is DAGVTQSPTHLIKTRGQQVTLRCSPKSGHDTVSWYQQALGQGPQFIFQYYEEEERQRGNFPDRFSGHQFPNYSSELNVNALLLGDSALYLCASSLRSGVLNYGYTFGSGTRLTVV.

The table lists this clone with a count of one. J is TRBJ1-2 and V is TRBV7-9; 9 bases match TRBD1. J lost 1 base, V lost 5 bases, and 8 bases had no gene match. Germline lookup yields CDR1 SEHNR and CDR2 FQNEAQ (reference sequence). The CDR3 has 16 amino acids. The CDR3 sequence is CASSPGTGWVNYGYTF. In DNA, the CDR3 is TGTGCCAGCAGCCCGGGGACAGGGTGGGTTAACTATGGCTACACCTTC.

This clone was seen ten or more times. The chain employs TRBV14 and TRBJ1-2; unclear D gene. Trimming took 3 bases from V and 4 from J, leaving 15 bases between them. The CDR3 is made up of 15 amino acids. The germline CDR1 and CDR2 sequences are SGHDN and FVKESK. In DNA, the CDR3 is TGTGCCAGCAGCCAGGATCCCTCGAGGCTCTATGGCTACACCTTC. Its protein product is CASSQDPSRLYGYTF.

This chain joins TRBV7-8 and TRBJ1-2, with 9 nucleotides matching TRBD1. Trimming removed 1 base from V and 8 bases from J; junction bases left unmatched: 8. The CDR3 sequence is 15 residues long. Germline V gene data show CDR1 as SGHVS and CDR2 as FQNEAQ. CDR3 sequence (DNA): TGTGCCAGCAGCTTAGAGGACAGGGGCCGGGGCGGCTACACCTTC. Translating it yields CASSLEDRGRGGYTF. The whole variable domain, remainder taken from reference TRBV7-8 and TRBJ1-2, is GAGVSQSPRYKVAKRGQDVALRCDPISGHVSLFWYQQALGQGPEFLTYFQNEAQLDKSGLPSDRFFAERPEGSVSTLKIQRTQQEDSAVYLCASSLEDRGRGGYTFGSGTRLTVV.

The V and J genes are TRBV27 and TRBJ1-6; weak D call: TRBD1 (5 bases). The CDR3 spans 17 residues. V lost 6 bases, J lost 4 bases, and 19 bases lay in between. Germline V gives CDR1 MNHEY, CDR2 SMNVEV (reference sequence). This CDR3 is CASSPVDTRIYNSPLHF. The CDR3 DNA follows: TGTGCCAGCAGCCCCGTGGACACGCGTATTTATAATTCACCCCTCCACTTT.

CDR3 nucleotides: TGCGCCAGCAGCCAAGTCTACGGGCCCCAGCATTTT. Amino acids: CASSQVYGPQHF. V usage is TRBV4-1 and J usage is TRBJ1-5; D remains ambiguous. Germline CDR1 is MGHRA and CDR2 is YSYEKL. V lost 1 base to trimming and J lost 9 bases, with 7 bases between them. CDR3 length equals 12 residues.

This clone was seen a handful of times. The sample carries other DNA sequences with the same CDR3. The chain is built from TRBV27 and TRBJ1-2, with 7 bases fitting TRBD1. V gave up 2 bases and J gave up 2 bases; unmatched junction bases: 2. The CDR3 is 14 residues long. Germline CDR1 MNHEY, CDR2 SMNVEV (reference sequence). The chain's CDR3 is CASSLRGRNYGYTF. The CDR3 DNA reads as TGTGCCAGCAGTTTAAGGGGGCGCAACTATGGCTACACCTTC.

The rearrangement uses TRBV7-9 and TRBJ1-6, with D unresolved. CDR3 size: 13 residues. Between the trimmed V and J ends, which lost 7 bases and 5 bases, there was a span of 9 bases. Looked up from germline, CDR1 is SEHNR and CDR2 is FQNEAQ (reference sequence). CDR3 nucleotide sequence: TGTGCCAGCAATGACGGGGATAATTCACCCCTCCACTTT. Amino acids: CASNDGDNSPLHF.

J is TRBJ1-5 and V is TRBV6-6, with D uncertain. V lost 10 bases to trimming and J lost 0 bases, with 13 bases between them. The germline V gene has CDR1 MNHNY and CDR2 SVGAGI (reference sequence). The CDR3 loop spans 14 amino acids. Here the CDR3 DNA reads TGTGCCACCCAGAGGGATGATAGCAATCAGCCCCAGCATTTT. It yields the protein CATQRDDSNQPQHF.

The rearrangement links TRBV5-4 to TRBJ2-3, with TRBD1 identical over 8 bases. Germline V lookup: CDR1 SGHNT, CDR2 YYREEE (reference sequence). This CDR3 comprises 15 residues. V lost 5 bases and J lost 0; bases outside the gene matches: 5. The CDR3: CASSSGGWSTDTQYF. Here the CDR3 DNA reads TGTGCCAGCAGTTCAGGGGGCTGGAGCACAGATACGCAGTATTTT.

This chain uses TRBV5-4 with TRBJ1-1; no firm D call. The CDR3 has 11 residues. V was cut by 3 bases and J by 4 bases, with 4 bases left in between. In germline, CDR1 is SGHNT, CDR2 YYREEE (reference sequence). The CDR3, as DNA: TGTGCCAGCAGCTCCGTCACTGAAGCTTTCTTT. Its translation is CASSSVTEAFF.